One sample yielded the 24 T cell receptor beta chains listed below, sequenced in a study of CD8+ T cells in alopecia areata. RNA, once extracted, was reverse transcribed into cDNA for use as the sequencing template. Here immunoSEQ multiplex PCR was the method, and the copy in TCRdb shows in-frame clones only, minus some. This repertoire shows 210,000 or so clones, approximately 72% found once; its top ten account for 1.2%. Treatment meaning: oral pan-JAK inhibitor, 5-10 mg twice daily. The source was CD4+ T cells sorted from blood, collected between weeks 43 and 45, from a patient treated with tofacitinib. The receptors stem from a human donor with alopecia areata.

The chain couples TRBV6-6 to TRBJ2-7; 7 bases fit TRBD1. Germline V gene data show CDR1 as MNHNY and CDR2 as SVGAGI (reference sequence). Trimming at V came to 5 bases and at J to 4 bases, leaving 8 bases not matched to a gene. This CDR3 has 14 residues. Here the CDR3 DNA reads TGTGCCAGCAGTGAGCAGGGACAGAGTTACGAGCAGTACTTC. Translating it yields CASSEQGQSYEQYF.

A note on this clone: This CDR3 is also generated by other DNA sequences in the sample. The genes are TRBV5-1 and TRBJ2-7; D may be TRBD2 (5 bases). The CDR3 consists of 13 residues. V dropped 4 bases and J dropped 2 bases, with 10 bases sitting between them. In germline, CDR1 is SGHRS, CDR2 YFSETQ. The CDR3 loop reads CASSASGTYEQYF. In nucleotides, the CDR3 is TGCGCCAGCAGCGCATCCGGGACCTACGAGCAGTACTTC. The full variable domain, completed using reference TRBV5-1 and TRBJ2-7, is KAGVTQTPRYLIKTRGQQVTLSCSPISGHRSVSWYQQTPGQGLQFLFEYFSETQRNKGNFPGRFSGRQFSNSRSEMNVSTLELGDSALYLCASSASGTYEQYFGPGTRLTVT.

V is TRBV4-1 and J is TRBJ1-2; D is possibly TRBD1 (5 bases). V lost 0 bases to trimming and J lost 3 bases, with 11 bases between them. Germline CDR1 reads MGHRA; CDR2 reads YSYEKL. This CDR3 spans 15 amino acids. The CDR3: CASSQDNSGDYGYTF. The CDR3 DNA sequence: TGCGCCAGCAGCCAAGATAACTCGGGGGACTATGGCTACACCTTC.

V gene TRBV5-1 combines with J gene TRBJ2-7, with D possibly TRBD1 on 5 matching bases. V was trimmed by 1 base and J by 1 base, leaving 9 bases between them. The CDR3 consists of 14 residues. The germline CDR1 and CDR2 sequences are SGHRS and YFSETQ. CDR3 DNA sequence: TGCGCCAGCAGCTTGTGGGCAGGGTCCTACGAGCAGTACTTC. Translating gives CASSLWAGSYEQYF.

The chain combines TRBV28 with TRBJ1-6; 8 nucleotides align to TRBD1. The CDR3 is made up of 14 amino acids. Germline loops: CDR1 MDHEN, CDR2 SYDVKM. The V segment lost 5 bases and the J segment 7 bases; nucleotides outside the gene matches: 4. The CDR3 loop reads CASSPGGSNSPLHF. In nucleotides, the CDR3 is TGTGCCAGCAGTCCAGGGGGCTCAAATTCACCCCTCCACTTT.

Worth noting for this clone: At one boundary the junction diverges from the germline segment, which might be a read error. The CDR3 DNA sequence: TGTGCCAGCAGAGAATTAAGGTGGGGGACTTCCTCCGACAATGAGCAGTTCTTC. It codes for CASRELRWGTSSDNEQFF. The chain recombines TRBV27 with TRBJ2-1, with D possibly being TRBD2 (6 bases). CDR3 length equals 18 residues. Germline lookup yields CDR1 MNHEY and CDR2 SMNVEV (reference sequence).

The rearrangement joins TRBV30 to TRBJ1-1; no reliable D call. This CDR3 has 17 residues. The V end lost 2 bases, the J end lost 4 bases, and 23 bases lay between the germline ends. Germline values: CDR1 GTSNPN, CDR2 SVGIG (reference sequence). The CDR3, as DNA: TGTGCCTGGAGTCCTCTAAAAAGGGCCCAGTCGGGCACTGAAGCTTTCTTT. Translating gives CAWSPLKRAQSGTEAFF.

V usage is TRBV11-1 and J usage is TRBJ2-2; D may be TRBD1 or TRBD2 (6 bases each). This CDR3 comprises 15 residues. CDR1 SGHAT and CDR2 FQDESV come from the germline V gene (reference sequence). V lost 5 bases and J lost 8, with 18 bases in between. The CDR3 region has the DNA TGTGCCAGCAGCCCGCCGGGGGCAAAGGGTGGGGAGCTGTTTTTT. Translating gives CASSPPGAKGGELFF. The entire variable domain, with the rest obtained from reference TRBV11-1 and TRBJ2-2, is as follows: EAEVAQSPRYKITEKSQAVAFWCDPISGHATLYWYRQILGQGPELLVQFQDESVVDDSQLPKDRFSAERLKGVDSTLKIQPAELGDSAMYLCASSPPGAKGGELFFGEGSRLTVL.

This rearrangement joins TRBV18 to TRBJ2-1; maybe TRBD2 (6 bases). Germline-derived CDR1 and CDR2 are KGHSH and LQKENI. Trimming removed 0 bases from V and 10 bases from J, with 22 bases in between. The CDR3 sequence is 17 residues long. CDR3 coding DNA: TGTGCCAGCTCACCACCGGTAGCGGTAGGGAAGAGAGGGGAGCAGTTCTTC. Residues: CASSPPVAVGKRGEQFF. Variable domain in full (rest from reference TRBV18 and TRBJ2-1): NAGVMQNPRHLVRRRGQEARLRCSPMKGHSHVYWYRQLPEEGLKFMVYLQKENIIDESGMPKERFSAEFPKEGPSILRIQQVVRGDSAAYFCASSPPVAVGKRGEQFFGPGTRLTVL.

This chain uses TRBV11-2 with TRBJ2-3; no definite D call. The CDR3 runs 15 residues. Germline V lookup: CDR1 SGHAT, CDR2 FQNNGV. Trimming removed 2 bases from V and 1 base from J, with 10 bases in between. CDR3 nucleotides: TGTGCCAGCAGCTTATGGGCGACCGGCACAGATACGCAGTATTTT. This sequence encodes CASSLWATGTDTQYF. Drawing the rest from reference TRBV11-2 and TRBJ2-3, the complete variable domain is EAGVAQSPRYKIIEKRQSVAFWCNPISGHATLYWYQQILGQGPKLLIQFQNNGVVDDSQLPKDRFSAERLKGVDSTLKIQPAKLEDSAVYLCASSLWATGTDTQYFGPGTRLTVL.

The chain uses TRBV30 and TRBJ2-2, with D possibly matching TRBD2 (6 bases). V was shortened by 0 bases and J by 4 bases, with 12 bases between the two germline ends. There are 15 residues in the CDR3. The germline V gene encodes CDR1 GTSNPN and CDR2 SVGIG (reference sequence). The CDR3 DNA is TGTGCCTGGAGTGTGGGGACTCCCGCCACCGGGGAGCTGTTTTTT. Its translation: CAWSVGTPATGELFF.

The V gene is TRBV18, the J gene TRBJ2-3; TRBD1 matches 10 bases. The germline V gene encodes CDR1 KGHSH and CDR2 LQKENI. The V gene end was trimmed by 6 bases and the J gene end by 1 base; junction bases not matched to a gene: 4. CDR3 size: 15 residues. CDR3 sequence reads: CASSRGTGGTDTQYF. The CDR3 DNA reads TGTGCCAGCTCCCGCGGGACAGGGGGCACAGATACGCAGTATTTT.

The chain recombines TRBV29-1 with TRBJ1-1; D perhaps matches TRBD1 (6 bases). The CDR3 length is 13 residues. Germline CDR1 and CDR2: SQVTM and ANQGSEA. Between the trimmed V and J ends, which lost 5 bases and 5 bases, there was a span of 15 bases. The CDR3 loop is CSVSYREGTEAFF. The CDR3 DNA is TGCAGCGTTTCTTACAGGGAGGGGACTGAAGCTTTCTTT.

The CDR3 reads CASSAQEGTEAFF. As DNA, the CDR3 is TGTGCCAGCAGCGCACAGGAGGGTACTGAAGCTTTCTTT. V is TRBV7-2 and J is TRBJ1-1; the D gene is possibly TRBD1 (5 bases). This CDR3 is 13 amino acids long. Trimming cost V 5 bases and J 5 bases, with 12 bases left between them. Germline CDR1 SGHTA, CDR2 FQGNSA. The complete variable domain, with remaining parts taken from reference TRBV7-2 and TRBJ1-1, reads GAGVSQSPSNKVTEKGKDVELRCDPISGHTALYWYRQSLGQGLEFLIYFQGNSAPDKSGLPSDRFSAERTGGSVSTLTIQRTQQEDSAVYLCASSAQEGTEAFFGQGTRLTVV.

This chain uses TRBV29-1 with TRBJ2-3; tentatively, D is TRBD1 (5 bases). The V and J ends lost 6 bases and 5 bases respectively, with 9 bases between them. Germline V gene sequence: CDR1 SQVTM, CDR2 ANQGSEA. This CDR3 region has 11 residues. CDR3 region: CSVTRVDTQYF. DNA of the CDR3: TGCAGCGTCACCAGGGTAGATACGCAGTATTTT.

The rearrangement links TRBV11-3 to TRBJ2-1; 11 bases are a match to TRBD2. The CDR3 has 19 residues. J lost 7 bases, V lost 1 base, and 15 bases had no gene match. Germline V CDR1 and CDR2: SGHNT, YENEEA. CDR3: CASSLVGSGGATFPNEQFF. DNA for the CDR3: TGTGCCAGCAGCTTAGTTGGTAGCGGGGGGGCCACCTTTCCGAATGAGCAGTTCTTC.

The chain has TRBV2 and TRBJ1-2; D gene unclear. The CDR3 contains 15 residues. Germline assignment: CDR1 SNHLY and CDR2 FYNNEI. V lost 3 bases and J 5 bases, leaving 16 bases between the germline ends. CDR3 DNA sequence: TGTGCCAGCAGTGAGAGTGGGGAATACGGTTATGGCTACACCTTC. It is translated as CASSESGEYGYGYTF.

The chain links TRBV11-3 to TRBJ2-3, with 8 bases aligning to TRBD1. This CDR3 has 15 residues. Per the germline V gene, CDR1 is SGHNT and CDR2 is YENEEA. V was clipped by 1 base and J by 4 bases; unmatched bases: 4. The DNA of the CDR3 is TGTGCCAGCAGCTTAGGACAGGGGATCCCAGATACGCAGTATTTT. Translation: CASSLGQGIPDTQYF.

The chain couples TRBV2 to TRBJ2-2; D unclear. Trimming took off 6 bases at V and 8 bases at J, with 7 bases between the two ends. Germline CDR1 reads SNHLY; CDR2 reads FYNNEI. This CDR3 is 11 amino acids long. The CDR3 region is CASRETGELFF. CDR3 bases: TGTGCCAGCAGGGAAACAGGGGAGCTGTTTTTT.

The chain employs TRBV4-1 and TRBJ1-5; D unclear. The V gene lost 1 base and the J gene lost 5 bases, with 9 bases spanning the gap. Germline-derived CDR1 and CDR2 are MGHRA and YSYEKL. The CDR3 consists of 14 residues. The CDR3 sequence is CASSQVRRDQPQHF. DNA of the CDR3: TGCGCCAGCAGCCAAGTCAGGAGGGATCAGCCCCAGCATTTT.

The sample holds one count of this clone. The V call is TRBV29-1, the J call TRBJ1-1; maybe TRBD1 (5 bases). This CDR3 has 15 amino acids. The ends were cut back, 7 bases at V and 8 bases at J, with 26 bases in the middle. Germline V CDR1 and CDR2: SQVTM, ANQGSEA. CDR3 sequence reads: CSAVNYGTGGYEAFF. The CDR3 DNA reads TGCAGCGCTGTGAATTACGGGACTGGAGGCTACGAAGCTTTCTTT.

The chain joins TRBV25-1 to TRBJ2-6, with D possibly TRBD1 on 6 matching bases. Germline V gives CDR1 MGHDK, CDR2 SYGVNS. This CDR3 contains 18 residues. Trimming pared 11 bases from V and 0 bases from J, leaving 23 bases between. The DNA of the CDR3 is TGTGCCGCGGCACCCGGGACATTAGTTCTCTCTGGGGCCAACGTCCTGACTTTC. This encodes CAAAPGTLVLSGANVLTF.

This clone was recorded a few times. This CDR3 reads CASSVEGGYTF. The CDR3 nucleotides read TGTGCCAGCAGCGTTGAAGGTGGCTACACCTTC. The rearrangement joins TRBV7-9 to TRBJ1-2; D is unresolved. Germline-derived CDR1 and CDR2 are SEHNR and FQNEAQ (reference sequence). The V end lost 5 bases, the J end lost 7 bases, and 8 bases lay between the germline ends. The CDR3 is made up of 11 amino acids.

This clone turned up a few times. The chain carries TRBV5-1 and TRBJ2-1; the match to TRBD2 covers 9 bases. Germline values: CDR1 SGHRS, CDR2 YFSETQ. V lost 0 bases and J lost 7; bases outside the gene matches: 14. The CDR3 covers 18 residues. CDR3 sequence: CASSLVGTSNSRSNEQFF. The CDR3 nucleotides read TGCGCCAGCAGCTTGGTGGGGACTAGCAATAGTCGGTCGAATGAGCAGTTCTTC.